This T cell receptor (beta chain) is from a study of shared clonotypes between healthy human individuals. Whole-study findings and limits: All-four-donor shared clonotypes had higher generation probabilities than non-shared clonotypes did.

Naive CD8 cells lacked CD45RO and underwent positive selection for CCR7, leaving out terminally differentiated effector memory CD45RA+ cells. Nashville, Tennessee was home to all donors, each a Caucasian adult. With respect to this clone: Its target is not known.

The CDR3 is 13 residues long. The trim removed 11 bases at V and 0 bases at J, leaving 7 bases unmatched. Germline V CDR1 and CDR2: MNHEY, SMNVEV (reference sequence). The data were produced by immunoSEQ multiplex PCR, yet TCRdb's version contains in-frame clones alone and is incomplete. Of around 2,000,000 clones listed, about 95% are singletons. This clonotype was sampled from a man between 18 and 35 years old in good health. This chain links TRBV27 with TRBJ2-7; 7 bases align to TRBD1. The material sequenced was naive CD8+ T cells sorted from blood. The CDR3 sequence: CASGGTASYEQYF. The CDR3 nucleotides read TGTGCCTCAGGGGGAACGGCCTCCTACGAGCAGTACTTC.